This T cell receptor (beta chain) derives from a study of T cells in Graves' hyperthyroidism and ophthalmopathy. There were TCR beta CDR3 regions amplified from RNA transcripts. The study used the HTBI primer set for a first-round RT-PCR of the TCR CDR3. TCRdb reanalysed the multiplex PCR reads using MiXCR and keeps one entry per CDR3 protein. Of a few hundred thousand distinct CDR3 sequences in the sample, 14% to 15% were seen once. It was considered stable Graves' hyperthyroidism when ophthalmopathy did not progress within 18 months. Fresh peripheral blood, roughly 9.6 ml, was the source of the PBMCs. The sample holds a few counts of this clonotype. V shed 1 base and J 10 bases; nucleotides not matched to a gene: 10. This CDR3 region has 16 residues. Germline values: CDR1 KGHDR, CDR2 SFDVKD.

The receptor's source is a woman aged 25-40 years with Graves' hyperthyroidism. The sequencing sample was made of blood. The J gene is TRBJ2-1, the V gene TRBV24-1; TRBD1 matches 9 bases. CDR3 nucleotide sequence: TGTGCCACCAGTGATTTCCCTGGGACAGGGTTGAGGGAGCAGTTCTTC. Translating gives CATSDFPGTGLREQFF.